The entry below describes one T cell receptor beta chain. No cognate antigen has been identified for it. Per-base qualities were not stored, and no clone one base away is much larger. TCRbeta CDR3 regions were amplified from genomic DNA by means of the immunoSEQ Assay, a bias-controlled multiplex PCR. In the original analysis: Nucleated cell counts per sample were estimated from amplification of reference gene primers within the assay. Sequence reads were collapsed and filtered to measure the absolute abundance of every unique TCRbeta CDR3 rearrangement. For each sample, productive Simpson clonality was calculated as the square root of Simpson's diversity index across productive rearrangements. Here the immuneACCESS table is served through TCRdb, limited to in-frame sequences with V and J called. Missing clones are a known gap in these copies; in checked studies unresolved V genes cover under half, and the rest lacks a known reason. V, J and clone size were drawn from that table, and D and trimming were deduced from the DNA. The sample table holds around 250,000 clones, of which 85% to 90% were seen once. Of the sample, about 1% is held by the ten largest clones.

These data are taken from a study of blood T cell repertoires in COVID-19 (dated by TCRdb to about 2020). Turning to the overall study: The collaborator samples originated in the United States, Italy and Spain and spanned the acute and convalescent phases of COVID-19. The prospective study material was composed of cDNA or gDNA derived from T cells, B-cell-depleted T cells, or PBMCs. Deeply sampled blood TCRbeta repertoires from subjects exposed to, actively infected with, or recovered from COVID-19 were included in the dataset. The repertoires were released in a freely available public database meant as a resource for research on the immune response to SARS-CoV-2. The samples were drawn from two sources: the first 160 participants of the ongoing ImmuneRACE study, and over 1,000 subjects contributed by 6 global collaborators. Nearly every sample came with metadata listing a de-identified subject ID, COVID-19 status, age in years and sex. Where available, HLA class I and class II types were taken from metadata supplied by the sample provider and were not determined by assay-based typing.

The investigation overall reported the following: How much clinical and demographic metadata was included differed by source and by participant, and the metadata was provided uncurated.

Participants in the prospective study were enrolled through a virtual design, were aged roughly 18 to 90 years, and lived in about 25 United States geographic areas. To assign participants to cohorts, the prospective study relied on clinical history that participants themselves reported in a screening survey and a study questionnaire. Exposed participants had been in contact with someone with a PCR-confirmed or clinician-diagnosed COVID-19 case within 2 weeks of study entry. Mobile phlebotomists in the prospective study collected whole blood, serum and a nasopharyngeal or oropharyngeal swab from every participant. Additional blood draws and questionnaires over an approximately two-month period could optionally be provided by prospective study participants. Blood samples from the prospective study were shipped frozen or at room temperature prior to DNA extraction. Material for sequencing was PBMCs or T cells enriched from blood (not recorded which). This TCR came from a man aged 50 or older who had been exposed to COVID-19.

The base sequence is TGCAGCGTTGAGTGGCGGGACAGAAGTACCTACGAGCAGTACTTC. It is translated as CSVEWRDRSTYEQYF. The chain is assembled from TRBV29-1 and TRBJ2-7, and possibly TRBD1, on 7 matching bases. The germline V gene supplies CDR1 SQVTM and CDR2 ANQGSEA. From its cysteine to its phenylalanine, the CDR3 spans 15 amino acids. CDR3 DNA only is kept here, 45 bases in frame from base 1. The germline ends are 17 bases apart after V is trimmed by 3 bases and J by 2 bases.